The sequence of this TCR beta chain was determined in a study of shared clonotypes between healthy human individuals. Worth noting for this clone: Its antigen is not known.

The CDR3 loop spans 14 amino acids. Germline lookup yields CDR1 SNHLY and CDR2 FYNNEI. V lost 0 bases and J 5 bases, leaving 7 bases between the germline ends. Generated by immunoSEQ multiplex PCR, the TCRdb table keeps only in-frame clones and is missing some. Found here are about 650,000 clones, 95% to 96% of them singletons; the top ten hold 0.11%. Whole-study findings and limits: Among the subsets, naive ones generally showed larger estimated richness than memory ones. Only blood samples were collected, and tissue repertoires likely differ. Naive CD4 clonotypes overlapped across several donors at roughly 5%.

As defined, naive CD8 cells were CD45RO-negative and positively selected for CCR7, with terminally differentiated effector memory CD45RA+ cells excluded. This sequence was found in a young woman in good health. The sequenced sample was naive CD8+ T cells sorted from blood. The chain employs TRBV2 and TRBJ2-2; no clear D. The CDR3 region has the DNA TGTGCCAGCAGTGAAGCATTGGGGACCGGGGAGCTGTTTTTT. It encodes CASSEALGTGELFF.